The 16 T cell receptor beta chains below come from one sample, sequenced in a study of patients and donors after allogeneic stem cell transplantation. TCRdb processed the RT-PCR reads anew with MiXCR; each CDR3 protein has one entry. The data show roughly 960,000 distinct CDR3 sequences, with about 20% seen just once and around 5.5% held by the top ten. Sequenced: blood, either unsorted or a sorted T cell fraction (not recorded which). These receptors all come from a human donor who was either an allogeneic HSCT recipient or a stem cell or donor lymphocyte infusion donor (not recorded which). It is not recorded whose cells these are; they may come from a transplant donor.

This clonotype appeared a few times. This chain uses TRBV20-1 with TRBJ2-7; 7 positions match TRBD2. With V trimmed by 0 bases and J by 4 bases, 6 bases remained unmatched. Germline CDR1 is DFQATT and CDR2 is SNEGSKA (reference sequence). The CDR3 is 14 amino acids. CDR3 sequence (DNA): TGCAGTGCTAGAGATTCCGGGAGGATTTACGAGCAGTACTTC. Translation gives CSARDSGRIYEQYF.

This clonotype was recorded a few times. V and J are TRBV7-2 and TRBJ1-1; D is uncertain. Per germline, CDR1 SGHTA and CDR2 FQGNSA. The CDR3 runs to 17 residues. V lost 0 bases and J 7 bases, leaving 21 bases between the germline ends. The CDR3 DNA is TGTGCCAGCAGCTTAGCCACAGCATGGAGGGTACGTTTTGAAGCTTTCTTT. It specifies CASSLATAWRVRFEAFF.

The chain couples TRBV28 to TRBJ2-3; TRBD1 aligns across 7 bases. The junction had 3 bases not matched to a gene; V was cut back by 3 bases and J by 3 bases. This CDR3 is built from 14 residues. In germline, CDR1 is MDHEN, CDR2 SYDVKM. CDR3 sequence: CASSLLQGTDTQYF. CDR3 in DNA: TGTGCCAGCAGTTTGTTACAGGGGACAGATACGCAGTATTTT.

The chain combines TRBV7-9 with TRBJ2-7; 9 bases agree with TRBD2. The CDR3 has 14 residues. V shed 1 base, J shed 6 bases, and the junction held 4 bases outside the gene matches. Per the germline V gene, CDR1 is SEHNR and CDR2 is FQNEAQ (reference sequence). CDR3: CASSLEAGGVEQYF. The DNA for the CDR3 is TGTGCCAGCAGCTTAGAAGCGGGGGGCGTCGAGCAGTACTTC.

The chain couples TRBV6-5 to TRBJ2-5; 9 bases agree with TRBD1. This CDR3 region has 15 residues. The J segment lost 5 bases and the V segment lost 2 bases, leaving 6 bases of the junction unmatched. Per the germline V gene, CDR1 is MNHEY and CDR2 is SVGAGI. Here the CDR3 DNA reads TGTGCCAGCAGTTACCAGACAGGGGGAGGCGAGACCCAGTACTTC. Encoded protein: CASSYQTGGGETQYF.

This clonotype was observed a few times. The rearrangement joins TRBV7-2 to TRBJ2-1, with a weak D call TRBD1 (5 bases). The CDR3 loop spans 15 amino acids. Trimming cost V 5 bases and J 4 bases, with 15 bases left between them. The germline V gene has CDR1 SGHTA and CDR2 FQGNSA. CDR3 amino acids: CASSVRSRVYNEQFF. The CDR3 nucleotides read TGTGCCAGCAGCGTACGGAGCAGGGTTTACAATGAGCAGTTCTTC.

This clonotype was observed a few times. This chain joins TRBV6-5 and TRBJ1-2; unclear D gene. CDR3 length equals 15 residues. V lost 3 bases to trimming and J lost 1 base, with 12 bases between them. Germline CDR1 and CDR2: MNHEY and SVGAGI. CDR3 nucleotides: TGTGCCAGCAGTTATAGAGAAGGTTTTAACTATGGCTACACCTTC. Protein: CASSYREGFNYGYTF.

The V and J genes are TRBV7-8 and TRBJ2-7; a weak D match, TRBD1 (6 bases). The V gene lost 5 bases and the J gene lost 1 base, with 24 bases spanning the gap. This CDR3 is built from 18 residues. The germline V gene has CDR1 SGHVS and CDR2 FQNEAQ. CDR3 amino acids: CASSVGWGQGLSSYEQYF. As DNA, the CDR3 is TGTGCCAGCAGCGTAGGCTGGGGTCAGGGGCTTTCATCCTACGAGCAGTACTTC.

V usage is TRBV12-3 or TRBV12-4 and J usage is TRBJ1-5; TRBD1 is a possible D gene (5 bases). The V and J ends lost 6 bases and 4 bases respectively, with 10 bases between them. This CDR3 is built from 13 residues. The CDR3 region has the DNA TGTGCCAGCAGGATCGCAGGGAATCAGCCCCAGCATTTT. This translates into CASRIAGNQPQHF.

This clonotype appeared a few times. The V and J genes are TRBV12-3 or TRBV12-4 and TRBJ2-1; no reliable D call. The V end lost 8 bases, the J end lost 2 bases, and 10 bases lay between the germline ends. The CDR3 has 13 residues. The CDR3 here is CASVPGTYNEQFF. The CDR3 coding sequence is TGTGCCAGCGTACCCGGTACCTACAATGAGCAGTTCTTC.

This chain connects TRBV19 to TRBJ2-1, with D perhaps being TRBD1 or TRBD2 (6 bases each). There are 11 residues in the CDR3. Germline values: CDR1 LNHDA, CDR2 SQIVND (reference sequence). Trimming removed 9 bases from V and 9 bases from J, with 12 bases in between. The CDR3 DNA follows: TGTGCCAGCTGGGGGGCAAGTGAGCAGTTCTTC. It yields the protein CASWGASEQFF.

This chain uses TRBV6-2 or TRBV6-3 with TRBJ1-2; TRBD1 aligns across 7 bases. The junction had 17 bases not matched to a gene; V was cut back by 7 bases and J by 9 bases. In germline, CDR1 is MNHEY, CDR2 SVGEGT. This CDR3 is 15 amino acids long. The CDR3: CASTFADRAPRSYTF. CDR3 DNA: TGTGCCAGCACCTTTGCCGACAGGGCCCCACGGAGCTACACCTTC.

This clonotype was picked up a small number of times. This chain links TRBV5-1 with TRBJ2-3; possibly TRBD1 for D (6 bases). CDR1 and CDR2 (germline): SGHRS, YFSETQ. The germline V and J ends were trimmed by 2 bases and 1 base, with 17 bases remaining between them. The CDR3 runs 17 residues. This CDR3 reads CASSFRDTRRGTDTQYF. The CDR3 nucleotides are TGCGCCAGCAGCTTCCGGGACACCCGGCGGGGCACAGATACGCAGTATTTT.

This clonotype was seen a few times. J is TRBJ2-3 and V is TRBV12-3 or TRBV12-4, with a possible D match to TRBD1 (6 bases). This CDR3 spans 15 amino acids. V was shortened by 7 bases and J by 0 bases, with 14 bases between the two germline ends. CDR3 DNA sequence: TGTGCCAGCAACCCTGGGGACATCAGCACAGATACGCAGTATTTT. Translating gives CASNPGDISTDTQYF.

Only a few counts were recorded for this clonotype. The chain couples TRBV4-1 to TRBJ2-7; D remains unclear. V was cut by 1 base and J by 6 bases, with 16 bases left in between. This CDR3 region has 15 residues. Germline CDR1 reads MGHRA; CDR2 reads YSYEKL. This CDR3 reads CASSQGLKRIGEQYF. The CDR3 nucleotides are TGCGCCAGCAGCCAAGGGTTGAAGAGAATAGGCGAGCAGTACTTC.

The chain couples TRBV7-9 to TRBJ1-2; D is unclear. Between the trimmed V and J ends, which lost 1 base and 4 bases, there was a span of 7 bases. Germline V gene sequence: CDR1 SEHNR, CDR2 FQNEAQ (reference sequence). The CDR3 is made up of 13 amino acids. The CDR3 coding sequence is TGTGCCAGCAGCTTAGGGGCCTCCTATGGCTACACCTTC. Its translation is CASSLGASYGYTF.